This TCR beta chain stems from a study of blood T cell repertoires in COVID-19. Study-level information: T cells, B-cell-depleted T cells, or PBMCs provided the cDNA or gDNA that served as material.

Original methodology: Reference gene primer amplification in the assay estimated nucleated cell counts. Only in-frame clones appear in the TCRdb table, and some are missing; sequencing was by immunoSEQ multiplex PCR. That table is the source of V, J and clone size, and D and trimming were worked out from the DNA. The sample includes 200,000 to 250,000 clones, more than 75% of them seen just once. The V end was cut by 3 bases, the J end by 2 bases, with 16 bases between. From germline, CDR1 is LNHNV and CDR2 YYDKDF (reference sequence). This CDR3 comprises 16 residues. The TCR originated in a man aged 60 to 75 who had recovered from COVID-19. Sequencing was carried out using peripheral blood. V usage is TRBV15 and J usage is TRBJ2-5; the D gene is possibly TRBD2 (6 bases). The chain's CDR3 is CATSRAKEGGQETQYF. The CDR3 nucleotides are TGTGCCACCAGCAGGGCTAAGGAGGGCGGGCAAGAGACCCAGTACTTC.